This entry lists 4 T cell receptor beta chains sequenced from one sample in a study of blood T cell repertoires in COVID-19. Measured with immunoSEQ multiplex PCR; TCRdb has only the in-frame clones, and not every one. This sample yields 150,000 to 200,000 clones, of which roughly 87% are seen a single time; 9.5% to 11% belongs to the top ten. The specimen was PBMCs or T cells enriched from blood (not recorded which). All receptors come from a man between 45 and 60 years old who had recovered from COVID-19.

This rearrangement joins TRBV3-1 (or the pseudogene TRBV3-2) to TRBJ2-7, with D tentatively TRBD1 (6 bases). V was pared by 1 base and J by 2 bases, with 12 bases between. From germline, CDR1 is LGHDT and CDR2 YNNKEL (reference sequence). The CDR3 is 15 amino acids. In nucleotides, the CDR3 is TGTGCCAGCAGCCAAGTTCCAGGGGACACCTACGAGCAGTACTTC. Residues: CASSQVPGDTYEQYF.

This clone appeared a single time. The chain recombines TRBV5-5 with TRBJ1-1; tentatively, D is TRBD1 (5 bases). Germline values: CDR1 SGHKS, CDR2 YYEKEE (reference sequence). The ends were cut back, 1 base at V and 4 bases at J, with 8 bases in the middle. The CDR3 sequence is 13 residues long. CDR3 sequence: CASSLQGPTEAFF. Here the CDR3 DNA reads TGTGCCAGCAGCTTGCAGGGTCCCACTGAAGCTTTCTTT. The full variable domain, with the rest looked up from reference TRBV5-5 and TRBJ1-1, is DAGVTQSPTHLIKTRGQQVTLRCSPISGHKSVSWYQQVLGQGPQFIFQYYEKEERGRGNFPDRFSARQFPNYSSELNVNALLLGDSALYLCASSLQGPTEAFFGQGTRLTVV.

The chain links TRBV21-1 to TRBJ2-1; the D call of TRBD2 is as the table states it, not checked on the DNA. TRBV21-1 is given as a pseudogene. The CDR3 covers 22 residues. CDR3 loop: CASSNLIGTSLYCRSSYNEQFF. The CDR3 DNA follows: TGTGCCAGCAGCAATTTAATCGGGACTAGCTTATATTGTAGGAGCTCCTACAATGAGCAGTTCTTC.

The chain carries TRBV19 and TRBJ1-5; D remains unclear. V lost 3 bases, J lost 0 bases, and 9 bases lay in between. Germline CDR1 reads LNHDA; CDR2 reads SQIVND (reference sequence). CDR3 length equals 15 residues. The CDR3 loop is CASSIAGYSNQPQHF. CDR3 nucleotides: TGTGCCAGTAGTATTGCGGGTTATAGCAATCAGCCCCAGCATTTT.